This record concerns one T cell receptor (beta chain) sequence. The antigen it recognizes is unknown. Base qualities are not at hand, and no much larger clone is one base apart. The CDR3 has 15 amino acids, counting the end cysteine and phenylalanine. Here the CDR3 DNA is all that survives: 45 bases in frame from base 1. CDR1 is given as KGHSH and CDR2 as LQKENI, both from the germline V gene. V was cut back by 0 bases and J by 4 bases, leaving a gap of 13 bases between them. To prepare the library, the immunoSEQ multiplex PCR assay was applied. For TCR sequencing, RNA was extracted from every sample and reverse transcribed into cDNA to serve as template. First-strand cDNA was synthesized using SuperScript III with a 2:1 mix of oligo-dT and random hexamers. A synthetic immune receptor repertoire was used to gauge amplification bias, and whatever bias remained was removed computationally. In the paper's pipeline: Raw reads were preprocessed to remove errors, and CDR3 was defined according to IMGT conventions as the region from the conserved cysteine to phenylalanine. Clonality was calculated as 1 minus Shannon entropy normalized by log2 of the number of productive unique TCRs. Whether scalp clones were CD4 or CD8 was inferred by matching scalp TCRbeta sequences against CD4 and CD8 repertoires sorted from blood. TCRdb retrieved this table from immuneACCESS and kept in-frame rearrangements only. Not all clones are present; in checked studies, unresolved V genes account for under half, and no reason is known for the remainder. The V and J calls and clone size were taken over from that table, and D and trimming were inferred from the DNA. The table for this sample lists 150,000 to 200,000 clones; around 71% of them were counted only once. 9.5% to 12% of the sample goes to the ten largest clones.

The time point label, read with the paper, signifies: baseline before oral tofacitinib. Lesional scalp punch biopsies and peripheral blood were obtained from alopecia areata patients. PBMCs were separated by density centrifugation and stained for CD3, CD4 and CD8, after which CD4+ and CD8+ T cells were sorted on a FACSAria. The data stem from a study of CD8+ T cells in alopecia areata (dated by TCRdb to 2016 to 2018). General notes on the study: The treated patients, all with moderate-to-severe alopecia areata, were enrolled in an open-label pilot trial of oral tofacitinib given at 5 to 10 mg twice daily. Tofacitinib was given for 6 to 18 months, followed by 6 months of follow-up off drug to assess delayed response and recurrence. In both human patients and the C3H/HeJ mouse model, the study applied high-throughput TCRbeta sequencing to look at T cell clonal expansion in alopecia areata. Scalp tissue and sorted CD4+ and CD8+ peripheral blood T cells from patchy and totalis/universalis alopecia areata patients and from healthy controls were covered by human TCRbeta sequencing. Biopsies were taken from tofacitinib-treated patients at baseline and again at 4 and 24 weeks into treatment, and several of those patients also had a later scalp biopsy. Scalp clonality was compared among normal scalp (n=4), patchy alopecia areata scalp (n=8), and alopecia totalis/universalis scalp (n=8). RNA was extracted with the PAXgene miRNA kit for fixed scalp, the miRNeasy kit for PBMCs, and the RNeasy kit for mouse skin. Amplification of TCRbeta CDR3 regions was done by immunoSEQ multiplex PCR using 35 Vbeta forward primers and 13 Jbeta reverse primers. Results the study describes overall, beyond this receptor: Unlike mouse skin, where gammadelta T cells dominate, normal human skin contains resident alphabeta T cells that get sequenced too, which complicates analysis of the scalp TCR repertoire. Shared TCR sequences between patients were less evident than in mice, which may be partly attributable to HLA diversity in the patient population. Compared with normal scalp, lesional scalp, particularly in alopecia totalis/universalis, had higher clonality and more expanded CD8+ clones, which suggests antigenic drive.

The receptor chain draws on TRBV18 and TRBJ2-7; TRBD2 is a possible D gene, resting on 6 matching bases. The sequences come from CD8+ T cells sorted from blood, collected at week 0. The sequence derives from a human donor with alopecia areata. The CDR3 corresponds to CASSPPWGGSYEQYF. In nucleotide form, the sequence is TGTGCCAGCTCACCACCGTGGGGAGGCTCTTACGAGCAGTACTTC.